This TCR beta chain was documented in a study of blood T cell repertoires in COVID-19. At the level of the study: There were acute and convalescent COVID-19 samples, and they came from the United States, Italy and Spain.

Original analysis: Cell counts per sample came from amplifying reference gene primers. Method: immunoSEQ multiplex PCR; TCRdb's copy keeps in-frame clones and lacks some. Clone size and V and J calls were adopted from that table, with D and trimming inferred from the DNA. The repertoire consists of about 38,000 clones, with about 89% occurring once and the leading ten covering more than 20%. The CDR3 has 14 residues. The ends lost 5 bases at V and 4 bases at J; junction bases unmatched: 4. Per the germline V gene, CDR1 is SGHVS and CDR2 is FQNEAQ. The source is a man aged 45-65 years with active or convalescent COVID-19. The sequencing sample was made of peripheral blood. The rearrangement links TRBV7-8 to TRBJ2-3; 9 bases are shared with TRBD1. For the CDR3, the DNA is TGTGCCAGCAGCCAATGGACAGGGGCAGATACGCAGTATTTT. This gives the protein CASSQWTGADTQYF.